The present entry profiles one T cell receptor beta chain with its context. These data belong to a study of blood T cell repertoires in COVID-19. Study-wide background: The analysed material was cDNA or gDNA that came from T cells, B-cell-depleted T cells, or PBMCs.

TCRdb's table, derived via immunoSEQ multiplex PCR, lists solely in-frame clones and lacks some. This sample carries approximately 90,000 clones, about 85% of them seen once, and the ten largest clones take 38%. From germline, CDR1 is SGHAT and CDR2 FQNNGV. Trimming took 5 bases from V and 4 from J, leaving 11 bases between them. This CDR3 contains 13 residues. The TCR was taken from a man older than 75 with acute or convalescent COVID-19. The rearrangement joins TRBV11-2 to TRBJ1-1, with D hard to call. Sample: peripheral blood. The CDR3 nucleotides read TGTGCCAGCAGCCCTATGGGAGGCACTGAAGCTTTCTTT. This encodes CASSPMGGTEAFF.